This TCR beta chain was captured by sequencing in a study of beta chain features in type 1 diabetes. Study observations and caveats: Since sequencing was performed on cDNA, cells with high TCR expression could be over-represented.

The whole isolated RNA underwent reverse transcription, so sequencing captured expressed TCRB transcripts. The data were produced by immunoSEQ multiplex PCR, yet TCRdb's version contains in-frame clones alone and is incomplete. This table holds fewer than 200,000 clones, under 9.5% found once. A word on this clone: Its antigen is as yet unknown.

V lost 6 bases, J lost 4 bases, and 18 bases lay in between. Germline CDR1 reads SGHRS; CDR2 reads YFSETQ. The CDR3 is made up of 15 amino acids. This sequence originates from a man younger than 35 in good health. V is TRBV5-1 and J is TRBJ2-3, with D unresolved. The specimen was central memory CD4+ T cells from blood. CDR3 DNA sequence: TGCGCCAGCACCTCCCTAGGCCCCGCGGCAGATACGCAGTATTTT. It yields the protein CASTSLGPAADTQYF.